This T cell receptor (beta chain) was identified in a study of blood T cell repertoires in COVID-19. Overall study: T cells, B-cell-depleted T cells, or PBMCs provided the cDNA or gDNA that served as material.

Patients from Seattle were sampled longitudinally, starting during active infection. The V end lost 3 bases, the J end lost 1 base, and 21 bases lay between the germline ends. CDR1 and CDR2 (germline): SNHLY, FYNNEI. This CDR3 is 18 amino acids long. This clone was observed a single time. TCRdb keeps only in-frame clones here, not all; method: immunoSEQ multiplex PCR. This table has around 280,000 clones, just under 90% appearing once. The clonotype comes from a woman in her twenties or thirties with COVID-19, enrolled during active disease. The source material was peripheral blood. J is TRBJ1-2 and V is TRBV2, with D maybe TRBD1 (6 bases). CDR3: CASSERRVGTLYNYGYTF. DNA for the CDR3: TGTGCCAGCAGTGAGCGACGAGTAGGGACACTTTATAACTATGGCTACACCTTC.